This T cell receptor beta chain derives from a study of OX40 agonist ivuxolimab in advanced cancers. For the study at large: Prior checkpoint blockade (anti-PD-1, anti-PD-L1 or anti-CTLA-4) was permitted; about 40% had it. Findings and limits, study-wide: Expanded clones were, on average, more numerous in CD8+ T cells than in CD4+. The investigators did not determine what antigen specificity the expanded peripheral T cells had.

Germline V gene lookup returns CDR1 ENHRY and CDR2 SYGVKD. The V segment lost 4 bases and the J segment 2 bases; nucleotides outside the gene matches: 6. This CDR3 spans 16 amino acids. Using immunoSEQ multiplex PCR, the repertoire was profiled, and TCRdb retains in-frame clones only, with some absent. The sample carries about 70,000 clones, approximately 90% recorded once. Worth noting for this clone: Its matching antigen is unknown.

The clonotype originates from an adult with an advanced solid tumor such as melanoma, head and neck, liver or kidney cancer. The chain has TRBV10-3 and TRBJ2-1; the match to TRBD1 covers 9 bases. Here the sequenced sample was CD4+ or CD8+ T cells sorted from blood, taken in a trial of the OX40 agonist ivuxolimab. As DNA, the CDR3 is TGTGCCATCAGTGGAGAGACAGGGGGGGCCTACAATGAGCAGTTCTTC. Amino acid sequence: CAISGETGGAYNEQFF.